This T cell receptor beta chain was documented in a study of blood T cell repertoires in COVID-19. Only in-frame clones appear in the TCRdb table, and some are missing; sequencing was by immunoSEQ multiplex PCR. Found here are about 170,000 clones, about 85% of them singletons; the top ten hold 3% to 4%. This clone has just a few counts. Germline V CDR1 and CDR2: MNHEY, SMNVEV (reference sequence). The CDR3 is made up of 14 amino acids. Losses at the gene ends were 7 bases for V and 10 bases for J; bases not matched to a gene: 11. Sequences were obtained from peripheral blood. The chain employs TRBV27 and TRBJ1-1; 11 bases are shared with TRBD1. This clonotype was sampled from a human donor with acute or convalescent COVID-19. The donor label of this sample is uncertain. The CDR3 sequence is CASTPWGQGEPAFF. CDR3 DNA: TGTGCCAGCACCCCTTGGGGACAGGGGGAGCCAGCTTTCTTT.